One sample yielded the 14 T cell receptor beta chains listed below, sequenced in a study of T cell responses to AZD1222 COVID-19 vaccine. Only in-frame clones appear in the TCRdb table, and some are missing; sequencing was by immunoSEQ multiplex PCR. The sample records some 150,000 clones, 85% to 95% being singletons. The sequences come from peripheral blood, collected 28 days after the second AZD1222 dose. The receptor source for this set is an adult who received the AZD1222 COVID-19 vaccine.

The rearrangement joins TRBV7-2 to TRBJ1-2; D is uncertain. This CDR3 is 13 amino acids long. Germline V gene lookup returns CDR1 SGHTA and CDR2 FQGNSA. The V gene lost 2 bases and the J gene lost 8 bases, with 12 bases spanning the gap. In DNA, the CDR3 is TGTGCCAGCAGCTTAAGCCTGACAACAGGCTACACCTTC. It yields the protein CASSLSLTTGYTF.

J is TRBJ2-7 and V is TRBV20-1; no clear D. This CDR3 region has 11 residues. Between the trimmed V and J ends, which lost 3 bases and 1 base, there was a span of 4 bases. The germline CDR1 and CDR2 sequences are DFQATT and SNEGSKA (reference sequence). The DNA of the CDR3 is TGCAGTGCTAGCGGTTCCTACGAGCAGTACTTC. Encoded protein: CSASGSYEQYF.

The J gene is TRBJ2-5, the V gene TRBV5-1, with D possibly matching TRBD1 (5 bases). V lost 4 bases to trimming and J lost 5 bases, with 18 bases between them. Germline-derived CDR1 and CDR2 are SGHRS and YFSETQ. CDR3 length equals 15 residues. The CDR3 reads CASSMGHGRAETQYF. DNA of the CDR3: TGCGCCAGCAGCATGGGGCATGGCAGGGCGGAGACCCAGTACTTC.

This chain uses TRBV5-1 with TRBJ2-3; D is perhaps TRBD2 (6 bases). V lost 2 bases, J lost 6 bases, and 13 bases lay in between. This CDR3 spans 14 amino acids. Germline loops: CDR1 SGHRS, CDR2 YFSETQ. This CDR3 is CASSFGGVEDTQYF. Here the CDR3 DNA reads TGCGCCAGCAGCTTCGGGGGAGTGGAGGATACGCAGTATTTT.

The CDR3 DNA reads TGTGCCAGCACCCCGAACAGGGAATCCTACACCTTC. As protein: CASTPNRESYTF. The rearrangement joins TRBV28 to TRBJ1-2; D is perhaps TRBD1 (6 bases). The CDR3 has 12 amino acids. Germline V CDR1 and CDR2: MDHEN, SYDVKM. Trimming shortened V by 7 bases and J by 10 bases, and 16 bases separated the two germline ends.

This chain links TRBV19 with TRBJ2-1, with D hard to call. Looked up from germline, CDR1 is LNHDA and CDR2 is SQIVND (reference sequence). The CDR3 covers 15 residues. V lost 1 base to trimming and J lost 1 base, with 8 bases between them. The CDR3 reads CASSIGAGSYNEQFF. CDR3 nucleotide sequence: TGTGCCAGTAGTATAGGGGCAGGATCCTACAATGAGCAGTTCTTC.

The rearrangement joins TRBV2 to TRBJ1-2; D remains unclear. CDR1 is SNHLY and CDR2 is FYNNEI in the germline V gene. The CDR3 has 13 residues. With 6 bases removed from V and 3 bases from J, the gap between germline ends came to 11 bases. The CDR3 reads CASSTASDYGYTF. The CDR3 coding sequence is TGTGCCAGCAGCACCGCGTCCGACTATGGCTACACCTTC.

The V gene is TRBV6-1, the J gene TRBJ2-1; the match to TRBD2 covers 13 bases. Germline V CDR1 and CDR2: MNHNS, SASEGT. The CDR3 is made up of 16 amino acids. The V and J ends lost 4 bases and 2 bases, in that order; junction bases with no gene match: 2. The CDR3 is CASSVTSGGTYNEQFF. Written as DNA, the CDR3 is TGTGCCAGCAGTGTGACTAGCGGGGGGACCTACAATGAGCAGTTCTTC.

The CDR3 sequence is CASSLLGQGARTNYGYTF. DNA of the CDR3: TGTGCCAGCAGTTTATTGGGGCAGGGGGCTCGAACTAACTATGGCTACACCTTC. The chain uses TRBV28 and TRBJ1-2; 8 bases agree with TRBD1. The CDR3 covers 18 residues. The V gene end was trimmed by 1 base and the J gene end by 0 bases; junction bases not matched to a gene: 10. The germline V gene encodes CDR1 MDHEN and CDR2 SYDVKM.

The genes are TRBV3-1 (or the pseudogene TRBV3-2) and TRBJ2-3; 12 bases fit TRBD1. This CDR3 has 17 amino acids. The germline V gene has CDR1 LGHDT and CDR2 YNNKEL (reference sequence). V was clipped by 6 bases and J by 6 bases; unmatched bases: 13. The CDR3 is CASSEQGTGGAGDTQYF. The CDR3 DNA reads TGTGCCAGCAGTGAACAGGGGACAGGGGGCGCAGGGGATACGCAGTATTTT.

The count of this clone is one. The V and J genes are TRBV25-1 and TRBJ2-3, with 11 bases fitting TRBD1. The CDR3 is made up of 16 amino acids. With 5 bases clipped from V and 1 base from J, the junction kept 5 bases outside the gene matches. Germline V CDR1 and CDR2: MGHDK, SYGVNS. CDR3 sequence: CASSIGTGGRTDTQYF. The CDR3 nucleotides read TGTGCCAGCAGTATCGGGACAGGGGGTCGCACAGATACGCAGTATTTT.

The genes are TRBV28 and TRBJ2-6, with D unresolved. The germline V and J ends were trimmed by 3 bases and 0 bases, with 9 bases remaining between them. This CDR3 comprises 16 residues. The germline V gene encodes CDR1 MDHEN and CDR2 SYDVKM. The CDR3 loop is CASSLTAYSGANVLTF. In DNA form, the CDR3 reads TGTGCCAGCAGTTTGACCGCATACTCTGGGGCCAACGTCCTGACTTTC. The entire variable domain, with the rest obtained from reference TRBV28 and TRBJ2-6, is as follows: DVKVTQSSRYLVKRTGEKVFLECVQDMDHENMFWYRQDPGLGLRLIYFSYDVKMKEKGDIPEGYSVSREKKERFSLILESASTNQTSMYLCASSLTAYSGANVLTFGAGSRLTVL.

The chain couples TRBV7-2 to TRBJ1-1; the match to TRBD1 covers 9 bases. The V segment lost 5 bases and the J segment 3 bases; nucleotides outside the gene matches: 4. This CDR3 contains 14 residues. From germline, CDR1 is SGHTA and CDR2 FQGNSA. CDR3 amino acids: CASSPGQGHTEAFF. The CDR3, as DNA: TGTGCCAGCAGCCCCGGACAGGGGCACACTGAAGCTTTCTTT.

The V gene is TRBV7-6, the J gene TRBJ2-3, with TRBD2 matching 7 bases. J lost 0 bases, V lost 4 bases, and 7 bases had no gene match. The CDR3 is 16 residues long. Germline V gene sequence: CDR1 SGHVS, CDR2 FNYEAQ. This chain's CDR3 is CASSSPYGRSTDTQYF. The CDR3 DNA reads TGTGCCAGCAGCTCCCCCTACGGGAGGAGCACAGATACGCAGTATTTT.